Listed here are 25 T cell receptor beta chains from one sample, sequenced in a study of blood T cell repertoires in COVID-19. Repertoires were generated with immunoSEQ multiplex PCR, while TCRdb's copy carries only in-frame clones and drops some. Among about 240,000 clones listed, roughly 86% were seen once. Material: PBMCs or T cells enriched from blood (not recorded which). These TCRs come from a woman between 35 and 50 years old with acute COVID-19.

V is TRBV11-3 and J is TRBJ2-7; 10 nucleotides agree with TRBD2. This CDR3 comprises 12 residues. With V trimmed by 6 bases and J by 6 bases, 2 bases remained unmatched. Germline V gene sequence: CDR1 SGHNT, CDR2 YENEEA. The CDR3: CASRLAGAEQYF. CDR3 nucleotide sequence: TGTGCCAGCAGGCTAGCGGGAGCCGAGCAGTACTTC.

J is TRBJ1-1 and V is TRBV19; D unresolved. Germline CDR1 reads LNHDA; CDR2 reads SQIVND (reference sequence). CDR3 length: 13 residues. V shed 0 bases and J shed 6 bases, with 8 bases lying between them. The CDR3 DNA reads TGTGCCAGTAGTATAGATCGGCAGGCTGAAGCTTTCTTT. It is translated as CASSIDRQAEAFF.

This clone has a single count. The V gene is TRBV9, the J gene TRBJ2-7; tentative D call: TRBD1 (6 bases). Germline CDR1 reads SGDLS; CDR2 reads YYNGEE. CDR3 length: 14 amino acids. The V end was cut by 0 bases, the J end by 3 bases, with 10 bases between. The CDR3 spells CASSVEVRGYEQYF. Here the CDR3 DNA reads TGTGCCAGCAGCGTAGAGGTCAGGGGCTACGAGCAGTACTTC.

Only a few counts were recorded for this clone. The rearrangement joins TRBV29-1 to TRBJ2-7; 8 bases are a match to TRBD2. This CDR3 is built from 13 residues. Germline V gene lookup returns CDR1 SQVTM and CDR2 ANQGSEA. Unmatched junction bases numbered 8, after V lost 4 bases and J lost 6 bases. The CDR3 coding sequence is TGCAGCGTTGCCGGGACTAGGGAGTCCGAGCAGTACTTC. Translation gives CSVAGTRESEQYF.

The J gene is TRBJ2-1, the V gene TRBV29-1; 8 bases are a match to TRBD2. This CDR3 contains 12 residues. V lost 2 bases to trimming and J lost 16 bases; unmatched junction nucleotides: 10. Looked up from germline, CDR1 is SQVTM and CDR2 is ANQGSEA. The CDR3 loop reads CSVENQAGVCFF. CDR3 bases: TGCAGCGTTGAAAACCAAGCGGGAGTGTGTTTCTTC.

The chain employs TRBV6-1 and TRBJ2-7; TRBD2 agrees at 9 bases. V was pared by 3 bases and J by 11 bases, with 5 bases of the junction left unmatched. Germline V gene lookup returns CDR1 MNHNS and CDR2 SASEGT. The CDR3 has 12 amino acids. The CDR3 DNA reads as TGTGCCAGCAGTGACGCGGGAGGGCAAAAGTACTTC. Its translation: CASSDAGGQKYF.

The CDR3, as DNA: TGTGCCAGCAGCCAAGATCCTGGACAGGGTTTTATTGAAGCTTTCTTT. This gives the protein CASSQDPGQGFIEAFF. The V gene is TRBV3-1 (or the pseudogene TRBV3-2), the J gene TRBJ1-1, with TRBD1 matching 8 bases. Germline-derived CDR1 and CDR2 are LGHDT and YNNKEL (reference sequence). The CDR3 runs 16 residues. Trimming cost V 0 bases and J 7 bases; bases outside gene matches: 10.

A single count supports this clone. The chain recombines TRBV11-3 with TRBJ1-4; D is ambiguous. Germline CDR1 reads SGHNT; CDR2 reads YENEEA. The CDR3 is made up of 14 amino acids. V lost 4 bases, J lost 12 bases, and 18 bases lay in between. Here the CDR3 DNA reads TGTGCCAGCAGCTCTACGGACGGACTGCTAGAACTGTTTTTT. This sequence encodes CASSSTDGLLELFF.

The DNA of the CDR3 is TGTGCCAGCAGCGGCCGACAGGGGGCTAACTATGGCTACACCTTC. Protein: CASSGRQGANYGYTF. The rearrangement uses TRBV9 and TRBJ1-2; 9 nucleotides agree with TRBD1. Germline V lookup: CDR1 SGDLS, CDR2 YYNGEE. The CDR3 is made up of 15 amino acids. The V and J ends lost 3 bases and 0 bases, in that order; junction bases with no gene match: 3.

The chain employs TRBV30 and TRBJ1-4, with D unclear. Deletions cut 2 bases from V and 4 bases from J, with 11 bases between. From germline, CDR1 is GTSNPN and CDR2 SVGIG (reference sequence). The length of the CDR3 is 14 residues. The CDR3 bases are TGTGCCTGGAGTACCGGGGTCTTTAATGAAAAACTGTTTTTT. Protein sequence: CAWSTGVFNEKLFF. Filled out from reference TRBV30 and TRBJ1-4, the complete variable domain reads SQTIHQWPATLVQPVGSPLSLECTVEGTSNPNLYWYRQAAGRGLQLLFYSVGIGQISSEVPQNLSASRPQDRQFILSSKKLLLSDSGFYLCAWSTGVFNEKLFFGSGTQLSVL.

The rearrangement uses TRBV28 and TRBJ2-7; D may be TRBD1 (7 bases). The V end was cut by 5 bases, the J end by 5 bases, with 22 bases between. Germline V gene sequence: CDR1 MDHEN, CDR2 SYDVKM. The CDR3 length is 16 residues. This CDR3 is CASSAVRGAIPDEQYF. DNA for the CDR3: TGTGCCAGCAGTGCGGTCAGGGGGGCTATACCGGACGAGCAGTACTTC.

This clone was counted between two and nine times. This sequence joins TRBV3-1 (or the pseudogene TRBV3-2) and TRBJ2-1; TRBD2 matches 8 bases. CDR1 and CDR2 (germline): LGHDT, YNNKEL (reference sequence). The CDR3 contains 15 residues. J was trimmed by 9 bases and V by 2 bases; bases with no gene match: 9. The CDR3 loop reads CASSQMAGGLGEQFF. CDR3 sequence (DNA): TGTGCCAGCAGCCAAATGGCGGGAGGATTGGGTGAGCAGTTCTTC.

This clone was seen a single time. The chain joins TRBV6-1 to TRBJ1-2; 8 bases are a match to TRBD1. V dropped 2 bases and J dropped 9; count of bases not matched to a gene: 5. The length of the CDR3 is 13 residues. Germline V gene sequence: CDR1 MNHNS, CDR2 SASEGT. CDR3 in DNA: TGTGCCAGCAGTGAATGGGCAGGGGGCAGCTACACCTTC. Encoded protein: CASSEWAGGSYTF.

The gene calls are TRBV6-5 and TRBJ2-1; 8 nucleotides line up with TRBD2. Germline CDR1 reads MNHEY; CDR2 reads SVGAGI. V dropped 8 bases and J dropped 9; count of bases not matched to a gene: 15. This CDR3 region has 15 residues. In DNA form, the CDR3 reads TGTGCCAGCCATACGGGCGAAGCGGGAGTGGTTGAGCAGTTCTTC. It is translated as CASHTGEAGVVEQFF.

The V and J genes are TRBV3-1 (or the pseudogene TRBV3-2) and TRBJ2-7; the D is unclear. Germline V gene data show CDR1 as LGHDT and CDR2 as YNNKEL (reference sequence). V was cut by 4 bases and J by 6 bases, with 19 bases left in between. The CDR3 covers 15 residues. The CDR3: CASSPRGTMTSEQYF. Here the CDR3 DNA reads TGTGCCAGCAGCCCTCGAGGAACCATGACGTCCGAGCAGTACTTC.

The rearrangement joins TRBV3-1 (or the pseudogene TRBV3-2) to TRBJ2-2; D gene unclear. The ends were cut back, 2 bases at V and 7 bases at J, with 8 bases in the middle. Per the germline V gene, CDR1 is LGHDT and CDR2 is YNNKEL (reference sequence). The CDR3 has 13 residues. The CDR3 protein is CASSQSANGELFF. In DNA, the CDR3 is TGTGCCAGCAGCCAATCAGCGAACGGGGAGCTGTTTTTT.

The genes are TRBV28 and TRBJ1-2; 8 bases agree with TRBD1. The CDR3 contains 16 residues. The germline CDR1 and CDR2 sequences are MDHEN and SYDVKM. The J segment lost 3 bases and the V segment lost 5 bases, leaving 11 bases of the junction unmatched. CDR3 region: CASSGYQQGDYYGYTF. CDR3 nucleotide sequence: TGTGCCAGCAGTGGCTACCAACAGGGGGACTACTATGGCTACACCTTC.

V is TRBV5-4 and J is TRBJ1-1; D might be TRBD1 (5 bases). This CDR3 has 14 amino acids. V was trimmed by 4 bases and J by 3 bases, leaving 13 bases between them. The germline gives CDR1 SGHNT, CDR2 YYREEE (reference sequence). CDR3 sequence (DNA): TGTGCCAGCAGCATCGCAGGGAAATACACTGAAGCTTTCTTT. Encoded protein: CASSIAGKYTEAFF.

This chain uses TRBV7-9 with TRBJ2-1, with D maybe TRBD1 (6 bases). The CDR3 consists of 12 residues. Germline V gives CDR1 SEHNR, CDR2 FQNEAQ (reference sequence). Trimming cost V 5 bases and J 8 bases, with 10 bases left between them. The CDR3 DNA sequence: TGTGCCAGCAGCCAGGGGAGAGATGAGCAGTTCTTC. The encoded protein is CASSQGRDEQFF.

The V call is TRBV2, the J call TRBJ1-2, with D unresolved. The germline V and J ends were trimmed by 4 bases and 5 bases, with 14 bases remaining between them. This CDR3 spans 14 amino acids. CDR1 and CDR2 (germline): SNHLY, FYNNEI. The CDR3 is CASSGNLPRYGYTF. CDR3 DNA sequence: TGTGCCAGCAGTGGGAACCTACCTAGGTATGGCTACACCTTC. The full variable domain, in which reference TRBV2 and TRBJ1-2 provide the parts outside the CDR3, is EPEVTQTPSHQVTQMGQEVILRCVPISNHLYFYWYRQILGQKVEFLVSFYNNEISEKSEIFDDQFSVERPDGSNFTLKIRSTKLEDSAMYFCASSGNLPRYGYTFGSGTRLTVV.

The chain uses TRBV27 and TRBJ2-5; 7 bases are a match to TRBD1. V gave up 5 bases and J gave up 5 bases; unmatched junction bases: 5. Germline loops: CDR1 MNHEY, CDR2 SMNVEV (reference sequence). This CDR3 comprises 13 residues. CDR3 nucleotides: TGTGCCAGCAGTCCGTTCAGGGGGGAGACCCAGTACTTC. Protein: CASSPFRGETQYF.

The chain's CDR3 is CATSEGTGEIEKLFF. CDR3 coding DNA: TGTGCCACCAGTGAAGGGACAGGGGAGATTGAAAAACTGTTTTTT. V is TRBV24-1 and J is TRBJ1-4, with 10 bases fitting TRBD1. The V gene end was trimmed by 4 bases and the J gene end by 7 bases; junction bases not matched to a gene: 5. Germline CDR1 reads KGHDR; CDR2 reads SFDVKD. The CDR3 has 15 residues.

V gene TRBV7-8 combines with J gene TRBJ2-3; 9 bases are shared with TRBD2. This CDR3 has 15 residues. Germline CDR1 and CDR2: SGHVS and FQNEAQ. Trimming removed 3 bases from V and 6 bases from J; junction bases left unmatched: 7. CDR3 residues: CASSFLAGVLDTQYF. The CDR3 bases are TGTGCCAGCAGCTTTTTAGCGGGAGTCTTGGATACGCAGTATTTT. Together with reference TRBV7-8 and TRBJ2-3, the CDR3 gives the full variable domain: GAGVSQSPRYKVAKRGQDVALRCDPISGHVSLFWYQQALGQGPEFLTYFQNEAQLDKSGLPSDRFFAERPEGSVSTLKIQRTQQEDSAVYLCASSFLAGVLDTQYFGPGTRLTVL.

The chain carries TRBV18 and TRBJ2-1; 9 nucleotides line up with TRBD1. With V trimmed by 6 bases and J by 4 bases, 13 bases remained unmatched. CDR1 is KGHSH, CDR2 LQKENI, per germline. The CDR3 runs 17 residues. DNA for the CDR3: TGTGCCAGCTCCCCCGGGACAGGGTCTCGCTTTTACAATGAGCAGTTCTTC. Its protein is CASSPGTGSRFYNEQFF. The variable domain in full, with the rest retrieved from reference TRBV18 and TRBJ2-1, is NAGVMQNPRHLVRRRGQEARLRCSPMKGHSHVYWYRQLPEEGLKFMVYLQKENIIDESGMPKERFSAEFPKEGPSILRIQQVVRGDSAAYFCASSPGTGSRFYNEQFFGPGTRLTVL.

V gene TRBV27 combines with J gene TRBJ2-7; weak D call: TRBD1 (7 bases). This CDR3 spans 18 amino acids. CDR1 and CDR2 (germline): MNHEY, SMNVEV (reference sequence). With 5 bases removed from V and 0 bases from J, the gap between germline ends came to 23 bases. The CDR3: CASSTQILRGRSSYEQYF. In DNA, the CDR3 is TGTGCCAGCAGTACGCAAATCCTCAGGGGGAGGAGCTCCTACGAGCAGTACTTC.